A selection of T cell receptor beta chains follows, all from one sample in a study of OX40 agonist ivuxolimab in advanced cancers. Here immunoSEQ multiplex PCR was the method, and the copy in TCRdb shows in-frame clones only, minus some. Here the sample spans roughly 80,000 clones, roughly 86% being singletons. Sequenced material: CD4+ or CD8+ T cells sorted from blood, taken in a trial of the OX40 agonist ivuxolimab. Receptors were obtained from an adult with an advanced solid tumor such as melanoma, head and neck, liver or kidney cancer. CDR3s include the opening cysteine and the closing phenylalanine or tryptophan. The order of the fields is J gene, V gene, D gene, clone size, CDR3 DNA, CDR3 protein. A D gene is named only where the DNA matches it firmly. Not all rows give a size; the values are once, few, many and, for expanded clones, a class.

>TRBJ2-2|TRBV6-4|.|.
TGTGCCAGCAGTTTTGAGGCGGGTGTAACCGGGGAGCTGTTTTTT
CASSFEAGVTGELFF
>TRBJ2-5|TRBV9|TRBD2|.
TGTGCCAGCAGCCCTCTGGGGCTAGCGGGAGCAGAGACCCAGTACTTC
CASSPLGLAGAETQYF
>TRBJ1-5|TRBV2|.|.
TGTGCCAGCAGTCCCGACCAGAATCAGCCCCAGCATTTT
CASSPDQNQPQHF
>TRBJ1-5|TRBV28|TRBD1|.
TGTGCCAGCAGTTTGGGACAGAGCAATCAGCCCCAGCATTTT
CASSLGQSNQPQHF
>TRBJ1-2|TRBV6-5|.|.
TGTGCCAGCAGTACCCCAAAGGGGTCAGGCGGCTACACCTTC
CASSTPKGSGGYTF
>TRBJ1-2|TRBV12-5|TRBD1|.
TGTGCTAGTGGTTTGGGCCCTAACACAGGGGCGGGCTATGGCTACACCTTC
CASGLGPNTGAGYGYTF
>TRBJ1-1|TRBV28|.|.
TGTGCCAGCAGTTCCTGGAGGATTGGCAACGCTGAAGCTTTCTTT
CASSSWRIGNAEAFF
>TRBJ2-7|TRBV5-4|TRBD1|once
TGTGCCAGCAGACCCGGACAGGGGAGCTCCTACGAGCAGTACTTC
CASRPGQGSSYEQYF
>TRBJ1-5|TRBV5-1|.|.
TGCGCCAGCAGCTTAGCCCCCGGCAGCAATCAGCCCCAGCATTTT
CASSLAPGSNQPQHF
>TRBJ2-3|TRBV7-8|.|.
TGTGCCAGCAGCTCCAGAGTTCGTAGGGCAGATACGCAGTATTTT
CASSSRVRRADTQYF
>TRBJ1-6|TRBV19|.|.
TGTGCCAGTAGTATAGACGGTGGAGAAAGCTCCTATAATTCACCCCTCCACTTT
CASSIDGGESSYNSPLHF
>TRBJ2-3|TRBV7-2|.|few
TGTGCCAGCAATTCCATGGTTGGGGCAGGCACAGATACGCAGTATTTT
CASNSMVGAGTDTQYF
>TRBJ1-2|TRBV2|TRBD1|.
TGTGCCAGCAGTGGGACAGGGTCATATGGCTACACCTTC
CASSGTGSYGYTF
>TRBJ2-5|TRBV15|.|.
TGTGCCACCAGCAGAGGAAGGGCCGAGACCCAGTACTTC
CATSRGRAETQYF
>TRBJ2-1|TRBV19|TRBD1|few
TGTGCCAGTAGTTTCCGTAGACAGGGGGCGTACAATGAGCAGTTCTTC
CASSFRRQGAYNEQFF
>TRBJ2-3|TRBV19|.|.
TGTGCCAGTAGTACAGGGGCCAGAGATACGCAGTATTTT
CASSTGARDTQYF
>TRBJ1-3|TRBV4-1|.|few
TGCGCCAGCAGCCTCTTCCGGGGCTCTGGAAACACCATATATTTT
CASSLFRGSGNTIYF
>TRBJ2-5|TRBV7-6|TRBD2|.
TGTGCCAGCACCCGACCAGCGGGAGCATCAGAGACCCAGTACTTC
CASTRPAGASETQYF
>TRBJ2-1|TRBV29-1|.|once
TGCAGCGGAGTACTTCCAAGCAATGAGCAGTTCTTC
CSGVLPSNEQFF
>TRBJ1-1|TRBV18|.|.
TGTGCCAGCTCACCATTAGCGGACCCAGGCACTGAAGCTTTCTTT
CASSPLADPGTEAFF
>TRBJ2-7|TRBV19|.|few
TGTGCCAGTAGTATAGCCCCAAACGCTGCCTACGAGCAGTACTTC
CASSIAPNAAYEQYF
>TRBJ1-3|TRBV2|TRBD1|.
TGTGCCAGCAGGGAAGGCACAGGGGATCGAAACACCATATATTTT
CASREGTGDRNTIYF
>TRBJ1-5|TRBV28|.|.
TGTGCCAGCAGTTTAACCTTATATAGCAATCAGCCCCAGCATTTT
CASSLTLYSNQPQHF
>TRBJ1-2|TRBV28|.|once
TGTGCCAGCAGTTTAACCAGGGGAGATGGCTACACCTTC
CASSLTRGDGYTF
>TRBJ2-7|TRBV5-1|TRBD1|.
TGCGCCAGCAGCTTGCTGGGACAGGGGATCGAGCAGTACTTC
CASSLLGQGIEQYF
>TRBJ1-1|TRBV7-3|.|.
TGTGCCAGCAGCTTAAGCGGTGGCACTGAAGCTTTCTTT
CASSLSGGTEAFF
>TRBJ2-5|TRBV5-6|.|.
TGTGCCAGCAGCGTGGGGCCGGGATTGGGGGAGACCCAGTACTTC
CASSVGPGLGETQYF
>TRBJ2-1|TRBV10-3|.|.
TGTGCCATCACCCAACCGGGCTTGTCGGTTTATGAGCAGTTCTTC
CAITQPGLSVYEQFF
>TRBJ1-3|TRBV11-2|.|.
TGTGCCAGCACCACCCTGTCTGAAAACACCATATATTTT
CASTTLSENTIYF
>TRBJ1-1|TRBV11-3|.|few
TGTGCCAGCATCGTAGGGGAGGAACTAGAAGCTTTCTTT
CASIVGEELEAFF
>TRBJ1-1|TRBV6-5|.|once
TGTGCCAGCAGTCCCAGGGGTTTGAACACTGAAGCTTTCTTT
CASSPRGLNTEAFF
>TRBJ1-1|TRBV27|.|.
TGTGCCAGCAGTTCCACGACGACGGGTCAGACTGAAGCTTTCTTT
CASSSTTTGQTEAFF
>TRBJ1-5|TRBV30|.|few
TGTGCCTGGAGTGGGTCCGGGGGCGCGGATCAGCCCCAGCATTTT
CAWSGSGGADQPQHF
>TRBJ2-2|TRBV6-1|.|.
TGTGCCAGCACTATAAGCCTCGCGAACACCGGGGAGCTGTTTTTT
CASTISLANTGELFF
>TRBJ1-4|TRBV5-1|TRBD1|once
TGCGCCAGCAGCGATCGACAGGGAAAAAATGAAAAACTGTTTTTT
CASSDRQGKNEKLFF
>TRBJ2-7|TRBV9|.|.
TGTGCCAGCAGCCCACGGACGGCGAATTACGAGCAGTACTTC
CASSPRTANYEQYF
>TRBJ2-7|TRBV5-1|TRBD2|once
TGCGCCAGCAGCTTGGGGCTAGCGGGTGGATTGTCCGACGAGCAGTACTTC
CASSLGLAGGLSDEQYF
>TRBJ2-2|TRBV28|.|.
TGTGCCAGCAGTGTCCAGACCGGGGAGCTGTTTTTT
CASSVQTGELFF
>TRBJ2-3|TRBV7-9|TRBD2|.
TGTGCCAGCAGCTGGACTAGCGGGGGGTCCACAGATACGCAGTATTTT
CASSWTSGGSTDTQYF